This T cell receptor beta chain was sequenced for a study of vaccination and CD4 T cells after COVID-19. Study details: SARS-CoV-2, HCoV-NL63, HCoV-OC43 and HCoV-229E supplied the overlapping spike peptides used to stimulate cells.

CDR1 and CDR2 from the germline V gene are SNHLY and FYNNEI. V was shortened by 6 bases and J by 4 bases, with 13 bases between the two germline ends. The CDR3 sequence is 15 residues long. The Oncomine TCR Beta short-read assay was applied to DNA of cultured CD4+ T cells. From the PCR reads, TCRdb called clonotypes with MiXCR, one entry per CDR3 protein. The table lists about 4,600 distinct CDR3 sequences, almost 60% of them singletons. A few counts support this clonotype. Its antigen is currently unknown. Treatment noted: approximately nine-day PBMC culture with coronavirus spike peptide pools or control peptides (ViraFEST assay). CD4+ T-cell collection from the unexposed donor predated the COVID-19 pandemic (2011-2018).

The clonotype comes from a human donor in good health. The V call is TRBV2, the J call TRBJ1-6; D gene ambiguous. What was sequenced was CD4+ T cells from blood, cultured in vitro. The CDR3 DNA follows: TGTGCCAGCAGCACCGATCCGGGGTATAATTCACCCCTCCACTTT. Encoded protein: CASSTDPGYNSPLHF.